The text below deals with one T cell receptor beta chain. Its antigen remains unknown. The junction differs from germline at one of its ends, possibly a read error. This specimen belongs to a study of blood T cells in healthy people across ages. Per the germline V gene, CDR1 is SEHNR and CDR2 is FQNEAQ (reference sequence). This CDR3 has 13 amino acids. Whole-study results and caveats: It was found that TCR beta diversity correlated strongly with the percentage of naive T cells. Any changes in expanded clonotypes were possibly confounded, as donor CMV status remained unknown.

Sample-barcoded 5' priming and a J-beta primer mix drove a second PCR of about 7 to 12 cycles. TCRdb processed the 5' RACE reads anew with MiXCR; each CDR3 protein has one entry. The table records roughly 1.5 million distinct CDR3 sequences, approximately 39% of them present only once. Sequencing was done on a sample of blood. This chain connects TRBV7-9 to TRBJ2-3; 7 nucleotides agree with TRBD1. The TCR originated in a woman between 18 and 30 years old in good health. The CDR3 bases are TGCGCCAGCAGCTTCCCAGGGGGAGATACGCGGTATTTT. Its protein is CASSFPGGDTRYF.